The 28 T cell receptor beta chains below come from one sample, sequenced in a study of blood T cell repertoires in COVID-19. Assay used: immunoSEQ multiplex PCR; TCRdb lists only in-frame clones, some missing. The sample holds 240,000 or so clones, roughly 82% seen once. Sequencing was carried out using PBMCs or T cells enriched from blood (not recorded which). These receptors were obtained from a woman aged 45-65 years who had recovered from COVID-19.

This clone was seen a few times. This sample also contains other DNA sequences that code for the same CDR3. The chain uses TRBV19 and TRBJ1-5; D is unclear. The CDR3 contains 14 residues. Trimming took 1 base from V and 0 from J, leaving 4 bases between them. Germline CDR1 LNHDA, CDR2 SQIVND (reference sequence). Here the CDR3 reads CASSIASSNQPQHF. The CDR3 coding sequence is TGTGCCAGTAGTATAGCCAGTAGCAATCAGCCCCAGCATTTT.

The CDR3 nucleotides are TGTGCCAGTAGTGGAGGGGGCGCTTTCTCCTACGAGCAGTACTTC. Residues: CASSGGGAFSYEQYF. This sequence joins TRBV19 and TRBJ2-7; TRBD1 might be the D (7 bases). The length of the CDR3 is 15 residues. Germline-derived CDR1 and CDR2 are LNHDA and SQIVND (reference sequence). The germline V and J ends were trimmed by 5 bases and 0 bases, with 14 bases remaining between them.

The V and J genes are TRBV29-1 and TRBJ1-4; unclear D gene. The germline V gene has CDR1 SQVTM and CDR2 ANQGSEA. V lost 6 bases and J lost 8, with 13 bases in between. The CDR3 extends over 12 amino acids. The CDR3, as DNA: TGCAGCGTAGACCTGTCGGGGGAAAAACTGTTTTTT. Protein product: CSVDLSGEKLFF.

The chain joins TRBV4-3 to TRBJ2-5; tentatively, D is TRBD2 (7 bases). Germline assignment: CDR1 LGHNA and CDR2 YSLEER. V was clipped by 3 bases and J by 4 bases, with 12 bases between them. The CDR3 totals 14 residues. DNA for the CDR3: TGCGCCAGCAGCCACAGGAGGGGGGGAGAGACCCAGTACTTC. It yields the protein CASSHRRGGETQYF.

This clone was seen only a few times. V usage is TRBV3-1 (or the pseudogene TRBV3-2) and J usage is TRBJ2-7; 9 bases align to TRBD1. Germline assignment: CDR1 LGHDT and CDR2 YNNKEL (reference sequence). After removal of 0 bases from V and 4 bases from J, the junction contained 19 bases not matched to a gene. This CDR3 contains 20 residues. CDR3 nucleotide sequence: TGTGCCAGCAGCCAAGAACCTCCAACCCCGACAGGGGGAATCGTGTACGAGCAGTACTTC. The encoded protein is CASSQEPPTPTGGIVYEQYF.

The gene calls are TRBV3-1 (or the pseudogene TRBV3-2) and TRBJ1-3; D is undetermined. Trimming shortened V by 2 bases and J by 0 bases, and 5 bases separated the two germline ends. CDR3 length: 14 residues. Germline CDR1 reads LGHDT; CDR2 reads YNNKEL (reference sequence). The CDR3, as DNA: TGTGCCAGCAGCCAAACAGACTCTGGAAACACCATATATTTT. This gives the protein CASSQTDSGNTIYF.

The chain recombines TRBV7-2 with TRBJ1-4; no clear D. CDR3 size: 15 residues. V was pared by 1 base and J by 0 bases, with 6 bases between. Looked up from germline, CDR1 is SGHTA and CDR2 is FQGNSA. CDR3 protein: CASSLVQTTNEKLFF. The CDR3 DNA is TGTGCCAGCAGCTTAGTACAGACAACTAATGAAAAACTGTTTTTT.

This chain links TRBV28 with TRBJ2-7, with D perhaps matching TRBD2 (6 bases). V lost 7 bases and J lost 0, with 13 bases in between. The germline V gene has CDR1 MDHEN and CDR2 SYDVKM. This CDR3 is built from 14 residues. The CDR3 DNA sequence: TGTGCCAGCACCGATAGCGGTAGCTCCTACGAGCAGTACTTC. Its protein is CASTDSGSSYEQYF. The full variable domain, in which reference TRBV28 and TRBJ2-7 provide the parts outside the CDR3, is DVKVTQSSRYLVKRTGEKVFLECVQDMDHENMFWYRQDPGLGLRLIYFSYDVKMKEKGDIPEGYSVSREKKERFSLILESASTNQTSMYLCASTDSGSSYEQYFGPGTRLTVT.

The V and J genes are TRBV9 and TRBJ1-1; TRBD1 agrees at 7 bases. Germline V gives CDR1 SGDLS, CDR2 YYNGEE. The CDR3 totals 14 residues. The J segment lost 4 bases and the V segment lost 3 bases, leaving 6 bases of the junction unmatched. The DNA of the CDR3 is TGTGCCAGCAGCGCCCTCCCAGGGGGCACTGAAGCTTTCTTT. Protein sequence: CASSALPGGTEAFF.

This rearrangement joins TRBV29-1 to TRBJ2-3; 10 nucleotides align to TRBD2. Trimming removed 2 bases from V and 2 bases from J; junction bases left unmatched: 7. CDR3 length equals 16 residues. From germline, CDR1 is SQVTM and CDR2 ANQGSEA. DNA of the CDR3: TGCAGCGTTGAATGGACTAGCGGAGGGTTCACAGATACGCAGTATTTT. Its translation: CSVEWTSGGFTDTQYF.

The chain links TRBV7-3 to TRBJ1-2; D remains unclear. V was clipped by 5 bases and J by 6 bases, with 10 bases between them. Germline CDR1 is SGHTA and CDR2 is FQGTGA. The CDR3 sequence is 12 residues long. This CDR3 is CASSNGRNGYTF. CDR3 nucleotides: TGTGCCAGCAGCAACGGGAGAAATGGCTACACCTTC.

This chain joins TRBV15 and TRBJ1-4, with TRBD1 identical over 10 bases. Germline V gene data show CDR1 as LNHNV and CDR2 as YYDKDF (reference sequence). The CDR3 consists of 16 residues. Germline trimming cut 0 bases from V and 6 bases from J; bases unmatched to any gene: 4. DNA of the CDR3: TGTGCCACCAGCAGAGACCCGGGACAGGGGCATGAAAAACTGTTTTTT. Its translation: CATSRDPGQGHEKLFF.

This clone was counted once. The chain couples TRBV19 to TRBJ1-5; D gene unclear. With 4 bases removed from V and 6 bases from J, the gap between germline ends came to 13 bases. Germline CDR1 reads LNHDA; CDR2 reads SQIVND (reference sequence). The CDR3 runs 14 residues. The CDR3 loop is CASSSGPAGQPQHF. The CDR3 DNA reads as TGTGCCAGTAGTAGTGGTCCGGCGGGTCAGCCCCAGCATTTT. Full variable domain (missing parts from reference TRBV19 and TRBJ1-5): DGGITQSPKYLFRKEGQNVTLSCEQNLNHDAMYWYRQDPGQGLRLIYYSQIVNDFQKGDIAEGYSVSREKKESFPLTVTSAQKNPTAFYLCASSSGPAGQPQHFGDGTRLSIL.

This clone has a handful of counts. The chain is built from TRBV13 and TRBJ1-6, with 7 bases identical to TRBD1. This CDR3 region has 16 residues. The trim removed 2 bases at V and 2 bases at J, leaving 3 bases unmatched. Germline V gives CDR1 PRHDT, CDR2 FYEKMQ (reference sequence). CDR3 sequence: CASSLNRGTYNSPLHF. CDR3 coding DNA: TGTGCCAGCAGCTTAAACAGGGGAACCTATAATTCACCCCTCCACTTT.

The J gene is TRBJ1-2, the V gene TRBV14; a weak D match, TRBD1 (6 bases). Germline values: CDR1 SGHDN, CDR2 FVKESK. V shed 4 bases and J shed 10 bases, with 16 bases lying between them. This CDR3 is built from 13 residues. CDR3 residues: CASSPGGKPFYTF. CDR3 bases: TGTGCCAGCAGCCCGGGGGGCAAACCCTTCTACACCTTC.

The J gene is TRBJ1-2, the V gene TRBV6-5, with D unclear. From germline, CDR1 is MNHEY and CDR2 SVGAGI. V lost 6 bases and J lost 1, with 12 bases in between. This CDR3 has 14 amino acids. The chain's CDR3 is CASRGLRHNYGYTF. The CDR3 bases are TGTGCCAGCAGGGGCCTCCGGCATAACTATGGCTACACCTTC.

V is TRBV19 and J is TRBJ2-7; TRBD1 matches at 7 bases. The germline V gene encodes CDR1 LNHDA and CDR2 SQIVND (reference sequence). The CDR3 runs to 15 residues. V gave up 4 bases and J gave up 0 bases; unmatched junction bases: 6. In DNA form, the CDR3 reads TGTGCCAGTAGTAAGATCCGGGACAGCTCCTACGAGCAGTACTTC. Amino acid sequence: CASSKIRDSSYEQYF.

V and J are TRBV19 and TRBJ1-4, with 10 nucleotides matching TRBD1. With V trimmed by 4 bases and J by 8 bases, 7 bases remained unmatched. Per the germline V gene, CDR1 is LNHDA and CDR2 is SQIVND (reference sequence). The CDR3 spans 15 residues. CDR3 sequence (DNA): TGTGCCAGTAGTACACAAAGGGACAGGGGAGAAAAACTGTTTTTT. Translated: CASSTQRDRGEKLFF.

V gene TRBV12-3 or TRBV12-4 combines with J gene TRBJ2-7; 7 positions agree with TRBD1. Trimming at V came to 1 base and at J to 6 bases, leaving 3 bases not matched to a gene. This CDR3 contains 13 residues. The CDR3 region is CASSLGPGGEQYF. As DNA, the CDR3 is TGTGCCAGCAGTTTAGGCCCAGGGGGCGAGCAGTACTTC.

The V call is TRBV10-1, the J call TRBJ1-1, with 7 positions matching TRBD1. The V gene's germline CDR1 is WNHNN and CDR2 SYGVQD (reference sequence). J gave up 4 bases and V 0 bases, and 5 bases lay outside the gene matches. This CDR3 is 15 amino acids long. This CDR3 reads CASSESGRGATEAFF. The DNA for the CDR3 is TGCGCCAGCAGTGAGTCTGGCAGGGGGGCCACTGAAGCTTTCTTT.

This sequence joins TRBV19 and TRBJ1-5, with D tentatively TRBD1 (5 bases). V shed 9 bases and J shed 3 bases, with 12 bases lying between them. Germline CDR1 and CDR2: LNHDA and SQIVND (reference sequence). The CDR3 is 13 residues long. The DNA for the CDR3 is TGTGCCAGCATCGACAGCCCCAATCAGCCCCAGCATTTT. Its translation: CASIDSPNQPQHF.

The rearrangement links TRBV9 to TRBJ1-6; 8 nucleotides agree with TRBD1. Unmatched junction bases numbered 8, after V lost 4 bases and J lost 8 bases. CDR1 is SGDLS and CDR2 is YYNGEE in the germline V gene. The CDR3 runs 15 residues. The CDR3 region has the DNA TGTGCCAGCAGCAGACGAACAGGGGGTGATTCACCCCTCCACTTT. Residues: CASSRRTGGDSPLHF.

The CDR3 DNA sequence: TGTGCCAGCAGTCTAGCGGGGTACAATGAGCAGTTCTTC. This encodes CASSLAGYNEQFF. The chain uses TRBV2 and TRBJ2-1, with 9 bases lining up with TRBD2. The CDR3 totals 13 residues. The V gene end was trimmed by 5 bases and the J gene end by 4 bases; junction bases not matched to a gene: 0. Germline lookup yields CDR1 SNHLY and CDR2 FYNNEI.

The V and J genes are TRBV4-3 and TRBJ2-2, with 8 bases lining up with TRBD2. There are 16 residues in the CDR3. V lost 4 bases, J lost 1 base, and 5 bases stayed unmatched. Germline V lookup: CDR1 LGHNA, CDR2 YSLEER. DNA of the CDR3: TGCGCCAGCAGCCGACCAGCGGGAGTGAACACCGGGGAGCTGTTTTTT. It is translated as CASSRPAGVNTGELFF.

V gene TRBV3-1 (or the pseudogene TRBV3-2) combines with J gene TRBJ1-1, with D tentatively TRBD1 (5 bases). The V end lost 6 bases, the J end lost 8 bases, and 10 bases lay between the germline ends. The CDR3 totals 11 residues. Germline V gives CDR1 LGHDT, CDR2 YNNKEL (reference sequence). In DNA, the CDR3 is TGTGCCAGCAGAGGGGCGGTCGAAGCTTTCTTT. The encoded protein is CASRGAVEAFF.

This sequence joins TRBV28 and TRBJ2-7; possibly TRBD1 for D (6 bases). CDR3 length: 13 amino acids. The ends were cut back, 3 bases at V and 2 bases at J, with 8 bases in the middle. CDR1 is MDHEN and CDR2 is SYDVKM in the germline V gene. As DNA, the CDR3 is TGTGCCAGCAGTTTGACAGGACCCTACGAGCAGTACTTC. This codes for CASSLTGPYEQYF. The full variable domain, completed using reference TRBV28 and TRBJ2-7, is DVKVTQSSRYLVKRTGEKVFLECVQDMDHENMFWYRQDPGLGLRLIYFSYDVKMKEKGDIPEGYSVSREKKERFSLILESASTNQTSMYLCASSLTGPYEQYFGPGTRLTVT.

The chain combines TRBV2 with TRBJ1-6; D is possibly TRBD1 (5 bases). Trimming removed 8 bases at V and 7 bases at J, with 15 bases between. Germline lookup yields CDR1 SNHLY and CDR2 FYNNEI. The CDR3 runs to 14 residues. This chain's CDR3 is CASSTQAVNSPLHF. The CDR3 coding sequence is TGTGCCAGCTCTACACAGGCTGTCAATTCACCCCTCCACTTT. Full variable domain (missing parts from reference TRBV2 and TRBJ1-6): EPEVTQTPSHQVTQMGQEVILRCVPISNHLYFYWYRQILGQKVEFLVSFYNNEISEKSEIFDDQFSVERPDGSNFTLKIRSTKLEDSAMYFCASSTQAVNSPLHFGNGTRLTVT.

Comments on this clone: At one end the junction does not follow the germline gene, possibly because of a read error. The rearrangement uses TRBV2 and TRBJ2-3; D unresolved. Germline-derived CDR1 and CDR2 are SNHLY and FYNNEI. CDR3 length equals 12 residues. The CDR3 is CASSEGADTQYF. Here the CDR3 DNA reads TGTGCCAGCAGCGAAGGCGCAGATACGCAGTATTTT.